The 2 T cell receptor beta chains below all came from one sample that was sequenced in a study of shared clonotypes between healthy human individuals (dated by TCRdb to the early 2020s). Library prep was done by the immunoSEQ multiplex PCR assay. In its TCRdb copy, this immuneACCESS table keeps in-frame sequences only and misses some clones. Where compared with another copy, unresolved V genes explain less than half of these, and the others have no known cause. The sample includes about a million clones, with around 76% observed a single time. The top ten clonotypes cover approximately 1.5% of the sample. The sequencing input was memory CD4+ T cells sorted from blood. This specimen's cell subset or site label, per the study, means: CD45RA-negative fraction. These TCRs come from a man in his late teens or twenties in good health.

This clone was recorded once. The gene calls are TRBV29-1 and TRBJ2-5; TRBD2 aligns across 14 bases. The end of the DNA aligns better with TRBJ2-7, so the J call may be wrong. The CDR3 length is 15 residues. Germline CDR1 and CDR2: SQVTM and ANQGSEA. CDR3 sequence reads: CSVNYPGLAGGEQYF. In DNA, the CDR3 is TGCAGCGTTAACTATCCAGGACTAGCGGGAGGCGAGCAGTACTTC.

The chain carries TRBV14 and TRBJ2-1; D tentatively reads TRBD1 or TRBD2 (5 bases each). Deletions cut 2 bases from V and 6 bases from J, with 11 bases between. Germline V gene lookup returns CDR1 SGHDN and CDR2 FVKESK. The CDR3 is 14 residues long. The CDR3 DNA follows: TGTGCCAGCAGCCAATCCGGGGCCACCAATGAGCAGTTCTTC. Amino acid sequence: CASSQSGATNEQFF.